This T cell receptor beta chain was sequenced in a study of patients and donors after allogeneic stem cell transplantation. Trimming removed 0 bases at V and 5 bases at J, with 9 bases between. Germline V gene lookup returns CDR1 SGHRS and CDR2 YFSETQ. The CDR3 loop spans 13 amino acids. One entry per CDR3 protein, called by TCRdb with MiXCR from the RT-PCR reads. The sample records tens of thousands of distinct CDR3 sequences, 26% being singletons. This sequence joins TRBV5-1 and TRBJ2-7; D unresolved. The sample comprised blood, either unsorted or a sorted T cell fraction (not recorded which). This receptor was obtained from a human donor who was either an allogeneic HSCT recipient or a stem cell or donor lymphocyte infusion donor (not recorded which). It is not recorded whose cells these are; they may come from a transplant donor. CDR3 sequence: CASSLGPSDEQYF. The DNA of the CDR3 is TGCGCCAGCAGCTTGGGACCAAGTGACGAGCAGTACTTC.